These T cell receptor beta chains were read from a single sample in a study of T cells after yellow fever vaccination. TCRdb independently ran MiXCR on the 5' RACE reads; one entry per CDR3 protein. The table lists 250,000 or so distinct CDR3 sequences, roughly 4% of them singletons, with under 20% in the top ten. This specimen was PBMCs, taken 15 days after the yellow fever booster vaccination. These TCRs come from a man aged 18 to 30 who received the YFV17D yellow fever vaccine. Both conserved end residues are part of each CDR3. The D gene is left open where the match is weak. Only part of the rows carry a size: once, few, many, or a class if the clone is expanded.

size | J | V | D | CDR3 | DNA
many | TRBJ2-5 | TRBV4-3 | TRBD2 | CASSQDIERGWREETQYF | TGCGCCAGCAGCCAAGATATCGAGCGGGGGTGGCGTGAAGAGACCCAGTACTTC
many | TRBJ2-7 | TRBV5-1 | TRBD1 | CASSGTGLRSYEQYF | TGCGCCAGCAGCGGGACAGGATTACGGTCCTACGAGCAGTACTTC
many | TRBJ2-7 | TRBV3-1 | TRBD2 | CASSPPGRDEQYF | TGTGCCAGCAGCCCCCCGGGGAGGGACGAGCAGTACTTC
many | TRBJ1-5 | TRBV6-5 | TRBD1 | CASSPQGARNQPQHF | TGTGCCAGCAGTCCCCAGGGGGCGCGTAATCAGCCCCAGCATTTT
many | TRBJ1-2 | TRBV7-9 | NA | CASSLNPALNYGYTF | TGTGCCAGCAGCTTAAACCCCGCATTAAACTATGGCTACACCTTC
many | TRBJ1-4 | TRBV5-1 | NA | CASSLWGNGEKLFF | TGCGCCAGCAGCTTGTGGGGGAATGGTGAAAAACTGTTTTTT
many | TRBJ2-7 | TRBV7-2 | NA | CASSLSITGDHEQYF | TGTGCCAGCAGCTTAAGCATTACCGGGGACCACGAGCAGTACTTC
many | TRBJ2-3 | TRBV18 | TRBD1 | CASSHRDRGLDTQYF | TGTGCCAGCTCACACCGGGACAGGGGCCTAGATACGCAGTATTTT
many | TRBJ2-2 | TRBV2 | TRBD2 | CASVAGGQNTGELFF | TGTGCCAGCGTAGCGGGGGGGCAAAACACCGGGGAGCTGTTTTTT
NA | TRBJ2-7 | TRBV5-6 | NA | CASSLGGAYRHYEQYF | TGTGCCAGCAGCTTGGGGGGGGCCTACCGACACTACGAGCAGTACTTC
NA | TRBJ2-1 | TRBV6-6 | TRBD2 | CASSYSTSEQFF | TGTGCCAGCAGTTACTCGACTAGCGAGCAGTTCTTC
many | TRBJ2-3 | TRBV5-1 | TRBD1 | CASGVGQTTDTQYF | TGCGCCAGCGGCGTGGGACAGACCACAGATACGCAGTATTTT
many | TRBJ2-3 | TRBV5-4 | NA | CASSPPLETDTQYF | TGTGCCAGCAGCCCCCCCCTAGAGACAGATACGCAGTATTTT
many | TRBJ2-3 | TRBV19 | NA | CASRDLAPDTQYF | TGTGCCAGTAGAGACCTAGCCCCAGATACGCAGTATTTT
many | TRBJ2-5 | TRBV5-1 | TRBD2 | CASSLAVAGGETQYF | TGCGCCAGCAGCTTGGCGGTAGCGGGAGGTGAGACCCAGTACTTC
many | TRBJ2-7 | TRBV7-2 | NA | CASSSMDEQYF | TGTGCCAGCAGCTCCATGGACGAGCAGTACTTC
many | TRBJ2-1 | TRBV6-5 | NA | CASQGAGGQNEQFF | TGTGCCAGCCAGGGGGCGGGGGGGCAAAATGAGCAGTTCTTC
many | TRBJ2-3 | TRBV12-3/TRBV12-4 | NA | CASRDRDTGGSTDTQYF | TGTGCCAGCAGAGACCGGGACACCGGAGGAAGCACAGATACGCAGTATTTT
many | TRBJ1-3 | TRBV18 | TRBD1 | CASSQGQGGSGNTIYF | TGTGCCAGCTCACAAGGACAGGGTGGCTCTGGAAACACCATATATTTT
many | TRBJ2-5 | TRBV12-3/TRBV12-4 | NA | CASSFQAQMAQYF | TGTGCCAGCAGTTTCCAGGCTCAAATGGCCCAGTACTTC
many | TRBJ2-2 | TRBV10-3 | TRBD2 | CAISPLAVTGELFF | TGTGCCATCAGTCCACTAGCGGTCACCGGGGAGCTGTTTTTT
many | TRBJ2-2 | TRBV28 | TRBD1 | CASRTTGTGTGELFF | TGTGCCAGCAGAACCACCGGGACAGGGACCGGGGAGCTGTTTTTT
many | TRBJ1-1 | TRBV4-3 | NA | CASSHDKGTEAFF | TGCGCCAGCAGTCACGACAAGGGGACTGAAGCTTTCTTT
many | TRBJ2-1 | TRBV7-9 | NA | CASSSPGGNEQFF | TGTGCCAGCAGCTCCCCAGGAGGCAATGAGCAGTTCTTC
many | TRBJ1-1 | TRBV20-1 | NA | CSALLRLTEAFF | TGCAGTGCACTTCTAAGGCTCACTGAAGCTTTCTTT
NA | TRBJ1-5 | TRBV12-3/TRBV12-4 | NA | CASSANRDDQPQHF | TGTGCCAGCAGCGCAAACCGGGACGATCAGCCCCAGCATTTT
many | TRBJ2-5 | TRBV10-3 | NA | CAISDEPRQETQYF | TGTGCCATCAGTGACGAACCCCGCCAAGAGACCCAGTACTTC
many | TRBJ1-6 | TRBV4-1 | NA | CASSQEGSWQGRSNEINSPLHF | TGCGCCAGCAGCCAAGAAGGGAGTTGGCAGGGGAGATCTAATGAAATTAATTCACCCCTCCACTTT
many | TRBJ1-2 | TRBV4-1 | TRBD1 | CASSEVRDRAFDYGYTF | TGCGCCAGCAGCGAAGTTCGGGACAGGGCCTTCGACTATGGCTACACCTTC
many | TRBJ2-1 | TRBV20-1 | NA | CSAEGGSSGEQFF | TGCAGTGCAGAAGGCGGGTCATCGGGAGAGCAGTTCTTC
NA | TRBJ1-5 | TRBV20-1 | NA | CSARQGNQPQHF | TGCAGTGCTAGGCAGGGCAATCAGCCCCAGCATTTT
NA | TRBJ1-6 | TRBV20-1 | NA | CSARPRESYNSPLHF | TGCAGTGCTAGACCCAGGGAGTCCTATAATTCACCCCTCCACTTT
many | TRBJ1-1 | TRBV2 | NA | CAILRGTEAFF | TGTGCCATCCTCAGGGGCACTGAAGCTTTCTTT
many | TRBJ1-1 | TRBV25-1 | NA | CASSPGRDTEAFF | TGTGCCAGCAGTCCAGGACGGGACACTGAAGCTTTCTTT
many | TRBJ2-3 | TRBV7-2 | NA | CASSFYRQGGGSDTQYF | TGTGCCAGCAGCTTCTACCGACAGGGCGGGGGGTCAGATACGCAGTATTTT
many | TRBJ1-2 | TRBV5-1 | NA | CASSFSSGDYGYTF | TGCGCCAGCAGCTTTTCGTCAGGGGACTATGGCTACACCTTC
many | TRBJ1-2 | TRBV20-1 | TRBD1 | CSARPAGGGYGYTF | TGCAGTGCTAGACCCGCAGGGGGAGGCTATGGCTACACCTTC
many | TRBJ1-6 | TRBV4-2 | NA | CASSPDRHYNSPLHF | TGTGCCAGCAGCCCAGACAGACATTATAATTCACCCCTCCACTTT
many | TRBJ2-5 | TRBV10-3 | NA | CAISDRGGPQETQYF | TGTGCCATCAGTGATCGAGGAGGACCCCAAGAGACCCAGTACTTC
NA | TRBJ2-5 | TRBV5-1 | NA | CASSLLGQETQHF | TGCGCCAGCAGCTTACTGGGCCAAGAGACCCAGCACTTC
many | TRBJ2-5 | TRBV20-1 | TRBD2 | CSAGGAGGEKTQYF | TGCAGTGCCGGGGGAGCGGGGGGAGAAAAGACCCAGTACTTC
many | TRBJ1-4 | TRBV7-9 | TRBD1 | CASSLRGGAPTNEKLFF | TGTGCCAGCAGCTTAAGAGGGGGCGCCCCAACTAATGAAAAACTGTTTTTT
many | TRBJ2-7 | TRBV29-1 | NA | CSFLLEREQYF | TGCAGCTTCCTCCTCGAGCGCGAGCAGTACTTC
many | TRBJ1-5 | TRBV18 | NA | CASSLGQNSNQPQHF | TGTGCCAGCTCACTAGGACAGAATAGCAATCAGCCCCAGCATTTT
many | TRBJ2-1 | TRBV7-2 | TRBD2 | CASSPGLAGVVEQFF | TGTGCCAGCAGCCCGGGACTAGCGGGGGTAGTGGAGCAGTTCTTC
many | TRBJ1-1 | TRBV5-1 | TRBD1 | CASSLHRGQGAITEAFF | TGCGCCAGCAGCTTGCACCGAGGACAGGGGGCTATCACTGAAGCTTTCTTT
many | TRBJ1-4 | TRBV29-1 | NA | CSVEDSARGGEKLFF | TGCAGCGTTGAAGACTCCGCGAGGGGAGGTGAAAAACTGTTTTTT
many | TRBJ2-3 | TRBV7-6 | TRBD2 | CASSLTSGGEGDTQYF | TGTGCCAGCAGCTTGACTAGCGGGGGGGAAGGGGATACGCAGTATTTT